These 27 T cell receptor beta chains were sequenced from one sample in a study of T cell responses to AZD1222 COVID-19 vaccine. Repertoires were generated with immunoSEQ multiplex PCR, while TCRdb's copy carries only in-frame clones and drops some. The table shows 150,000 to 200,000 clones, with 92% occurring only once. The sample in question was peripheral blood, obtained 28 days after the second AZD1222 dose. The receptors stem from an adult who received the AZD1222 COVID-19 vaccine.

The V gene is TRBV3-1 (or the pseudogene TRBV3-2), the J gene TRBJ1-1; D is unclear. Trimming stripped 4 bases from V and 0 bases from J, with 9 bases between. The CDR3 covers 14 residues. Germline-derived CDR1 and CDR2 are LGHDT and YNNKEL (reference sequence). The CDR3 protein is CASSRKGMNTEAFF. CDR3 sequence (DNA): TGTGCCAGCAGCCGAAAAGGAATGAACACTGAAGCTTTCTTT.

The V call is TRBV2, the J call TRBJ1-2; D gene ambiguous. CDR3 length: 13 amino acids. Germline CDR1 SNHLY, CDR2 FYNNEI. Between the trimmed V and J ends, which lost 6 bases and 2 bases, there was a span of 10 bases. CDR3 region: CASSGIENYGYTF. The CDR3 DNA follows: TGTGCCAGCAGCGGCATTGAGAACTATGGCTACACCTTC.

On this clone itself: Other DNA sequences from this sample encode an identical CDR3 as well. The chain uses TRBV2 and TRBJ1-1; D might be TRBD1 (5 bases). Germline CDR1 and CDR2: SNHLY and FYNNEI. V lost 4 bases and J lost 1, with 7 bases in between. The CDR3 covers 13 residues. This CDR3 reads CASSVGANTEAFF. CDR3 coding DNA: TGTGCCAGCAGTGTAGGGGCGAACACTGAAGCTTTCTTT.

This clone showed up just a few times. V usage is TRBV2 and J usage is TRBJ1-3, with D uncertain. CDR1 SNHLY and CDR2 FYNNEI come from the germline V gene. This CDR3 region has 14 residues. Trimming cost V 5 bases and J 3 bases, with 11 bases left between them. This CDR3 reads CASSSTVYGNTIYF. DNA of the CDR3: TGTGCCAGCAGTTCGACTGTTTATGGAAACACCATATATTTT.

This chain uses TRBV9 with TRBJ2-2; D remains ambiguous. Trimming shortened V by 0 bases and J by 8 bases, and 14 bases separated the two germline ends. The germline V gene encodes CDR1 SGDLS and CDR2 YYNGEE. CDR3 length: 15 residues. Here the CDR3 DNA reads TGTGCCAGCAGCGTAGGGCAGTCGATAGGGGGGGAGCTGTTTTTT. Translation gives CASSVGQSIGGELFF.

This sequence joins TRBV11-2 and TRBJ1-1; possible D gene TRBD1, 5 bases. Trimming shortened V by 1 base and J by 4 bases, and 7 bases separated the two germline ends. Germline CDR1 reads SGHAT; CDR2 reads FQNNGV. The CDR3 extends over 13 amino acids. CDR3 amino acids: CASSLVRGTEAFF. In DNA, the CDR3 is TGTGCCAGCAGCTTAGTAAGGGGCACTGAAGCTTTCTTT. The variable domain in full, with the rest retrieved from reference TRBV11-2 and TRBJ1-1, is EAGVAQSPRYKIIEKRQSVAFWCNPISGHATLYWYQQILGQGPKLLIQFQNNGVVDDSQLPKDRFSAERLKGVDSTLKIQPAKLEDSAVYLCASSLVRGTEAFFGQGTRLTVV.

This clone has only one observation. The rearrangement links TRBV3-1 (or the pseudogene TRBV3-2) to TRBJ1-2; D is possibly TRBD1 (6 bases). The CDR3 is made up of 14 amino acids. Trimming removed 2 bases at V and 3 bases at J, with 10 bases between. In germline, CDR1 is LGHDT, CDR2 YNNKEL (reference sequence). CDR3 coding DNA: TGTGCCAGCAGCCAAAACAGGGACCACTATGGCTACACCTTC. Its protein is CASSQNRDHYGYTF.

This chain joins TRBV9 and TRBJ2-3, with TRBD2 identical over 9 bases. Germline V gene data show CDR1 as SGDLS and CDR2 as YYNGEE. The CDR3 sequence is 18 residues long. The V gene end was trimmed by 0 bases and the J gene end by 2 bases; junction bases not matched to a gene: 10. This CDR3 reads CASSVGPSWTSATDTQYF. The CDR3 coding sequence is TGTGCCAGCAGCGTAGGCCCATCATGGACTAGCGCCACAGATACGCAGTATTTT.

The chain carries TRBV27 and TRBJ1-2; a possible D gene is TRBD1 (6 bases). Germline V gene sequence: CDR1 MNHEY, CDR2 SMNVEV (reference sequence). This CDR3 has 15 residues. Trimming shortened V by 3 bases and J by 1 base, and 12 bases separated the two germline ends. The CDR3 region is CASSFGGARNYGYTF. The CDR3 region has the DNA TGTGCCAGCAGTTTTGGGGGGGCACGTAACTATGGCTACACCTTC.

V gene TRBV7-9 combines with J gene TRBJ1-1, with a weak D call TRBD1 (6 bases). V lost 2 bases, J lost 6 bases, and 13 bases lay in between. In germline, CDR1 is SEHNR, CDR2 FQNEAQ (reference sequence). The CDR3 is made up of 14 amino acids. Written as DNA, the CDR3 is TGTGCCAGCAGCTTACTCCAGGGGTTTTCTGAAGCTTTCTTT. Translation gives CASSLLQGFSEAFF.

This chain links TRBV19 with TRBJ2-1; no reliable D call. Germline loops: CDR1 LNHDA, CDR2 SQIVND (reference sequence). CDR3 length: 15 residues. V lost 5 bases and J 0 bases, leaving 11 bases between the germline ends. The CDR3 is CASSPTHFSYNEQFF. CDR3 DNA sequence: TGTGCCAGTAGTCCCACTCACTTCTCCTACAATGAGCAGTTCTTC. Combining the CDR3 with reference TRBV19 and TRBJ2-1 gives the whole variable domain DGGITQSPKYLFRKEGQNVTLSCEQNLNHDAMYWYRQDPGQGLRLIYYSQIVNDFQKGDIAEGYSVSREKKESFPLTVTSAQKNPTAFYLCASSPTHFSYNEQFFGPGTRLTVL.

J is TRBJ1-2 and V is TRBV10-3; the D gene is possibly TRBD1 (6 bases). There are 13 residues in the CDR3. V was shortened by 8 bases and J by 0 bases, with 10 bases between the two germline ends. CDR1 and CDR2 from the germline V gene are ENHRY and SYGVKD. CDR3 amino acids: CAIQDRANYGYTF. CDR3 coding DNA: TGTGCCATCCAGGACAGAGCTAACTATGGCTACACCTTC.

CDR3 loop: CASSHVGQRTKEAFF. CDR3 DNA: TGTGCCAGCAGCCACGTAGGACAGCGTACGAAAGAAGCTTTCTTT. The chain links TRBV7-9 to TRBJ1-1; D may be TRBD1 (6 bases). Germline CDR1 is SEHNR and CDR2 is FQNEAQ (reference sequence). CDR3 length: 15 residues. The V and J ends lost 5 bases and 8 bases respectively, with 21 bases between them.

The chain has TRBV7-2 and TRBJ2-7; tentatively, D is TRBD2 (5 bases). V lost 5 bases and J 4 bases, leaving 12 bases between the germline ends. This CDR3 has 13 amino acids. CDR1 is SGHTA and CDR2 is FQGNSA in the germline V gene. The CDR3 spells CASSPPPGYEQYF. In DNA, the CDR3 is TGTGCCAGCAGCCCTCCTCCGGGGTACGAGCAGTACTTC.

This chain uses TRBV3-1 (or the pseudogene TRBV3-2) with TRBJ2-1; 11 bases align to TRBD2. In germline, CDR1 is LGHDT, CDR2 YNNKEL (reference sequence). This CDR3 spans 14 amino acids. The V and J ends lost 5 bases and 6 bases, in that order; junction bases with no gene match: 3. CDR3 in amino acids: CASSSGTSGNEQFF. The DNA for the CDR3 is TGTGCCAGCAGCTCTGGGACTAGCGGCAATGAGCAGTTCTTC.

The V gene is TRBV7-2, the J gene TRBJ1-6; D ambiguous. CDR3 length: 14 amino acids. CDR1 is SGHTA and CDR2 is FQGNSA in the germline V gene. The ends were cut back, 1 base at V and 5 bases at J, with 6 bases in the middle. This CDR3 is CASSLGVHNSPLHF. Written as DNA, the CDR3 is TGTGCCAGCAGCTTAGGGGTCCATAATTCACCCCTCCACTTT.

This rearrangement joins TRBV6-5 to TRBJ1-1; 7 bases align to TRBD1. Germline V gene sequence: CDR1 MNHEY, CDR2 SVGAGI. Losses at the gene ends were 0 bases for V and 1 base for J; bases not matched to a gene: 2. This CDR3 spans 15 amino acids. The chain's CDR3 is CASSYSWTGNTEAFF. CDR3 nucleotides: TGTGCCAGCAGTTACTCGTGGACAGGGAACACTGAAGCTTTCTTT.

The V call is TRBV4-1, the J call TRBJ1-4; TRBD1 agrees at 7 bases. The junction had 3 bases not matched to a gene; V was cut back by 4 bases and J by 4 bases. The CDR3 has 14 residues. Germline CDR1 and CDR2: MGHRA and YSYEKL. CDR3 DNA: TGCGCCAGCAGCCCGGGACAGCTTAATGAAAAACTGTTTTTT. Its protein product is CASSPGQLNEKLFF.

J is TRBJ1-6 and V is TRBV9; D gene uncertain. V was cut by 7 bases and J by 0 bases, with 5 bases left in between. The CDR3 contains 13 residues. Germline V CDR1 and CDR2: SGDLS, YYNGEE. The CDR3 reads CASQSSYNSPLHF. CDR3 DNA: TGTGCCAGCCAGAGCTCCTATAATTCACCCCTCCACTTT.

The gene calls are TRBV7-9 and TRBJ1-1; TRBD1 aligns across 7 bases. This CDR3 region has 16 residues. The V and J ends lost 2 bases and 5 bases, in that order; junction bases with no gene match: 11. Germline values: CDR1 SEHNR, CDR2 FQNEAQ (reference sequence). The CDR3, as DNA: TGTGCCAGCAGCTTACAGGGACAGCTCCTTAAAACTGAAGCTTTCTTT. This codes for CASSLQGQLLKTEAFF.

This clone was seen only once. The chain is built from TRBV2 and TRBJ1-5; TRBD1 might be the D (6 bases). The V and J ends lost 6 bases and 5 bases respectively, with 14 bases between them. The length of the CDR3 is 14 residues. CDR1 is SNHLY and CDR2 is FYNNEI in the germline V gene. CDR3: CASSGGQPYQPQHF. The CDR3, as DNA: TGTGCCAGCAGCGGAGGACAGCCTTATCAGCCCCAGCATTTT.

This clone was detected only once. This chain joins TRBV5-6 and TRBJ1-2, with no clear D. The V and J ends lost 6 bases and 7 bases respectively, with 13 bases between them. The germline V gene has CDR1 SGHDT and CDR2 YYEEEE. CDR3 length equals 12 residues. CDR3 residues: CASTPGGIGYTF. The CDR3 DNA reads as TGTGCCAGCACTCCGGGAGGGATTGGCTACACCTTC.

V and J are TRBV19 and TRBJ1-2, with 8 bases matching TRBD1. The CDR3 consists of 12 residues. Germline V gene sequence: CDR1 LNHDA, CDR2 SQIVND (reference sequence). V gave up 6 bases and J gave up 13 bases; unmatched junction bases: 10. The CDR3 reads CASRQNRGSFTF. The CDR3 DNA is TGTGCCAGTAGACAAAACAGGGGGTCTTTCACCTTC.

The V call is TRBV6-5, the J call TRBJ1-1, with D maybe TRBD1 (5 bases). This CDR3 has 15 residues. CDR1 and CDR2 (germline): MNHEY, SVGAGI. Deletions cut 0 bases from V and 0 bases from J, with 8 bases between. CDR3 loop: CASSYSGTMNTEAFF. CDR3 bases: TGTGCCAGCAGTTACTCAGGGACGATGAACACTGAAGCTTTCTTT.

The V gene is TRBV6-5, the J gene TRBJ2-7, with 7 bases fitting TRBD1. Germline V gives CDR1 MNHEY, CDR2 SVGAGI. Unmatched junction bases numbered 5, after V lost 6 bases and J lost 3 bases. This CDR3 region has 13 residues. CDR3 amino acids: CASSPDRDYEQYF. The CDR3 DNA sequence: TGTGCCAGCAGCCCCGACAGGGACTACGAGCAGTACTTC.

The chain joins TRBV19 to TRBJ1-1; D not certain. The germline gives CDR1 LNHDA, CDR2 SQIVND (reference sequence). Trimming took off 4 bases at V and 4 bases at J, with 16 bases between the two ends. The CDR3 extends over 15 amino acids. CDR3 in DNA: TGTGCCAGTAGTAAAAGCCCCGGGATGGGCACTGAAGCTTTCTTT. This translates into CASSKSPGMGTEAFF.

CDR3 in DNA: TGTGCCAGCAGCTCCGATAGGTGGGTTGTCCCTGGGGCCAACGTCCTGACTTTC. It encodes CASSSDRWVVPGANVLTF. The chain uses TRBV11-2 and TRBJ2-6; D is undetermined. The V end lost 4 bases, the J end lost 2 bases, and 18 bases lay between the germline ends. CDR1 and CDR2 (germline): SGHAT, FQNNGV. This CDR3 is built from 18 residues.